The T cell receptor beta chain under discussion was sequenced for a study of shared clonotypes between healthy human individuals. Study conclusions and caveats: In contrast to clonotypes shared by all four donors, non-shared clonotypes had lower generation probabilities.

Naive CD8 cells comprised CD45RO-negative, CCR7-positively selected cells, excluding terminally differentiated effector memory CD45RA+ cells. As for this clone: Its antigen is currently unknown.

Several immunoSEQ 96-well plates shared each subset's DNA, each plate a replicate. The protocol was immunoSEQ multiplex PCR, while the TCRdb copy is restricted to in-frame clones and leaves out a portion. The profile shows 560,000 or so clones, roughly 96% of them singletons. The CDR3 loop spans 13 amino acids. Germline CDR1 is PRHDT and CDR2 is FYEKMQ (reference sequence). V dropped 0 bases and J dropped 3 bases, with 6 bases sitting between them. This receptor was identified in a woman aged 25-40 years in good health. The sample comprised naive CD8+ T cells sorted from blood. The chain recombines TRBV13 with TRBJ2-7; D uncertain. The CDR3 spells CASSLGTIYEQYF. As DNA, the CDR3 is TGTGCCAGCAGCTTAGGGACCATCTACGAGCAGTACTTC.